This entry describes one T cell receptor (beta chain). TCRdb fed the 5' RACE reads into MiXCR, producing one record per CDR3 protein. Of approximately 81,000 distinct CDR3 sequences listed, 13% are singletons. The source of the sample is a study of early T cells in non-severe SARS-CoV-2 infection. The CDR3 sequence is 11 residues long. Germline-derived CDR1 and CDR2 are SNHLY and FYNNEI. V lost 8 bases to trimming and J lost 7 bases; unmatched junction nucleotides: 5. The chain recombines TRBV2 with TRBJ2-7, with 7 bases aligning to TRBD1. The material sequenced was whole blood. The origin of this receptor is an adult who was a healthcare worker with PCR-confirmed SARS-CoV-2 infection or an uninfected control (not recorded which). CDR3 sequence (DNA): TGTGCCAGCCGACAGGGTTGGGAGCAGTACTTC. Its protein product is CASRQGWEQYF.